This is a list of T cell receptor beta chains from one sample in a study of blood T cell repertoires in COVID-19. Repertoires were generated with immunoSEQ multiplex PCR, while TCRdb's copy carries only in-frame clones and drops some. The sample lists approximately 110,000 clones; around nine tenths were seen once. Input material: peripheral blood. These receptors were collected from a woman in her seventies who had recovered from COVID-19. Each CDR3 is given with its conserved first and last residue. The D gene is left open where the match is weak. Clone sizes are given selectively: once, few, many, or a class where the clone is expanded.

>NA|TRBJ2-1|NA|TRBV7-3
CASSRKVGSYNEQFF
TGTGCCAGCAGCCGGAAAGTCGGGTCCTACAATGAGCAGTTCTTC
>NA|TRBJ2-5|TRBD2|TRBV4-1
CASSQVGAGGKETQYF
TGCGCCAGCAGCCAAGTCGGAGCGGGAGGAAAAGAGACCCAGTACTTC
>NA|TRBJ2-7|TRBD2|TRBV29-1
CSVEGPRTRGDEQYF
TGCAGCGTTGAAGGCCCACGGACACGGGGGGATGAGCAGTACTTC
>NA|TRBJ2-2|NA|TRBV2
CASGLAQGTITGELFF
TGTGCCAGCGGGTTGGCCCAGGGGACTATCACCGGGGAGCTGTTTTTT
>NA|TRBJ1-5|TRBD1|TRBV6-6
CASSRRTLPIKGTGDQPQHF
TGTGCCAGCAGCCGACGAACGCTACCTATTAAGGGGACAGGCGATCAGCCCCAGCATTTT
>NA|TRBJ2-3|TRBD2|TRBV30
CAWRSRLAYTDTQYF
TGTGCCTGGAGGAGTAGACTAGCGTATACAGATACGCAGTATTTT
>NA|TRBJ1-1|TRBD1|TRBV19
CAATGVTIFPNTEAFF
TGTGCCGCAACAGGGGTTACGATCTTTCCGAACACTGAAGCTTTCTTT
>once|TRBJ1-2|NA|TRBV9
CASSAQGSSTNYGYTF
TGTGCCAGCAGCGCCCAGGGATCCTCAACTAACTATGGCTACACCTTC
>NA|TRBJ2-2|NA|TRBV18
CASSVLSGELFF
TGTGCCAGCTCAGTACTTTCCGGGGAGCTGTTTTTT
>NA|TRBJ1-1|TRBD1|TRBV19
CASSRPRTGMNTEAFF
TGTGCCAGTAGTAGACCGAGGACAGGCATGAACACTGAAGCTTTCTTT
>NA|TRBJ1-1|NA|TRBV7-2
CASSLFLNTEAFF
TGTGCCAGCAGCCTTTTTTTAAACACTGAAGCTTTCTTT
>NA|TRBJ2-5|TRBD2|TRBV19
CASSTRLAGETQYF
TGTGCCAGTAGTACCCGACTAGCGGGAGAGACCCAGTACTTC
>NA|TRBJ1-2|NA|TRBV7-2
CASTLRAGDGYTF
TGTGCCAGCACCCTGAGGGCAGGGGATGGCTACACCTTC
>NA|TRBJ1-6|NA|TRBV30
CAWAINSPLHF
TGTGCCTGGGCCATTAATTCACCCCTCCACTTT
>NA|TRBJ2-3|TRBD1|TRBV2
CASSADRGREDTQYF
TGTGCCAGCAGTGCGGACAGGGGGCGGGAAGATACGCAGTATTTT
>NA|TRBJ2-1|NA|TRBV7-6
CASSPFEGRQFF
TGTGCCAGCAGCCCCTTTGAGGGAAGGCAGTTCTTC
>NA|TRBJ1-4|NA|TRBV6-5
CASRRGWTNEKLFF
TGTGCCAGCAGAAGGGGTTGGACTAATGAAAAACTGTTTTTT